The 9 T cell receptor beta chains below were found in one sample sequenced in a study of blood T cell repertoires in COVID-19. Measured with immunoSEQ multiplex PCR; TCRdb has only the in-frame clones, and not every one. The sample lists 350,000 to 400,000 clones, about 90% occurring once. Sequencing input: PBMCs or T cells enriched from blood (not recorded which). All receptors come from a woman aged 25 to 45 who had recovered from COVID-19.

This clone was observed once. The CDR3 spells CASTPSNRGQPQHF. The CDR3 DNA reads as TGTGCCAGTACCCCTTCCAACCGGGGTCAGCCCCAGCATTTT. The chain carries TRBV19 and TRBJ1-5; D gene unclear. With 7 bases removed from V and 6 bases from J, the gap between germline ends came to 16 bases. The CDR3 is 14 amino acids. Looked up from germline, CDR1 is LNHDA and CDR2 is SQIVND (reference sequence).

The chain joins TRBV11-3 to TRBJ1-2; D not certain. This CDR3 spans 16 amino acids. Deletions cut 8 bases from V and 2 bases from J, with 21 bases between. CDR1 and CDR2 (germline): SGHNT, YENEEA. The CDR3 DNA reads TGTGCCAGCTCCACCGACGGACGGGCGGGAAACTATGGCTACACCTTC. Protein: CASSTDGRAGNYGYTF.

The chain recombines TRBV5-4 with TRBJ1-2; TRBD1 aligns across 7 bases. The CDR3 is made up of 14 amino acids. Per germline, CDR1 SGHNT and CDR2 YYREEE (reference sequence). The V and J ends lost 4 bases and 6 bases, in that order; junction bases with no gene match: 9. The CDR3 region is CASSPWTGGDGYTF. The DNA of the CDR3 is TGTGCCAGCAGCCCCTGGACAGGCGGCGATGGCTACACCTTC.

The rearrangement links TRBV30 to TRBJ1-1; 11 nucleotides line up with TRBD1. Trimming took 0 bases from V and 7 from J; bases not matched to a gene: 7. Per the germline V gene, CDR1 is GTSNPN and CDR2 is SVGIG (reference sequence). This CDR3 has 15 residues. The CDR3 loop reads CAWSVLGQGADEAFF. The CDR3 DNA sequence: TGTGCCTGGAGTGTACTTGGACAGGGGGCGGATGAAGCTTTCTTT.

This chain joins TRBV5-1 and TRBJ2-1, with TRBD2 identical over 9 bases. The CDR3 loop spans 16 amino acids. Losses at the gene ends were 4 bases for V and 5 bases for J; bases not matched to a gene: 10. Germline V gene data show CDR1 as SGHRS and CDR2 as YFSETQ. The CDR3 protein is CASSIRVASGDNEQFF. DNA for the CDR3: TGCGCCAGCAGCATACGCGTGGCTAGCGGGGACAATGAGCAGTTCTTC.

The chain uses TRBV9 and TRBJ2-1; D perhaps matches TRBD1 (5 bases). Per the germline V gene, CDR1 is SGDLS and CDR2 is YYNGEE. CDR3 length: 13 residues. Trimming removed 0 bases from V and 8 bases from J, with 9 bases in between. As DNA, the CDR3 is TGTGCCAGCAGCGTAGACCAGGGCTATGAGCAGTTCTTC. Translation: CASSVDQGYEQFF.

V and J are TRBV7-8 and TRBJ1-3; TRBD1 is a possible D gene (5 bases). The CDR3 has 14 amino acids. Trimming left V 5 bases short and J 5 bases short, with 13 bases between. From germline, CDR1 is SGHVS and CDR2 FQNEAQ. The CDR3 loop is CASSLAGERNTIYF. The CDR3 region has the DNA TGTGCCAGCAGCCTGGCGGGGGAGAGAAACACCATATATTTT.

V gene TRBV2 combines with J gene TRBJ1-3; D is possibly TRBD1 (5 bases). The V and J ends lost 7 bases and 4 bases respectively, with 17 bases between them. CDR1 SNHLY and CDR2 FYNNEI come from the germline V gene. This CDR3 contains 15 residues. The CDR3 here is CASKGGTGEGNTIYF. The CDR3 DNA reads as TGTGCCAGCAAGGGAGGGACCGGAGAAGGAAACACCATATATTTT.

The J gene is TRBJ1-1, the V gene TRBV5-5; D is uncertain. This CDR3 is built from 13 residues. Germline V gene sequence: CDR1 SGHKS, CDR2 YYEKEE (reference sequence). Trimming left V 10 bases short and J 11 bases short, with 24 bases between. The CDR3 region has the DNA TGTGCCTCCTTGGTGGAGGGAGTACCCAGGGCTTTCTTT. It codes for CASLVEGVPRAFF.